This is a list of T cell receptor beta chains from one sample in a study of cytomegalovirus exposure and HLA in healthy donors. Profiling relied on immunoSEQ multiplex PCR, and the TCRdb table lists in-frame clones only, not all of them. The sample includes tens of thousands of clones, 78% of them seen just once. Sequenced sample: PBMCs. These receptors came from a woman between 35 and 50 years old in good health and CMV-seropositive. The CDR3 runs from the conserved cysteine through the conserved F or W. The D gene is left open where the match is weak. The size entry is marked missing in some rows and otherwise reads once, few, many or a size class.

-	TRBV10-3	TRBD2	TRBJ2-3	TGTGCCATCAGTGGGGAAGCGGGAGTCACAGATACGCAGTATTTT	CAISGEAGVTDTQYF
-	TRBV7-2	-	TRBJ1-6	TGTGCCAGCAGCTTAGAGAAAGCCTCTAATTCACCCCTCCACTTT	CASSLEKASNSPLHF
once	TRBV7-2	TRBD2	TRBJ2-3	TGTGCCAGCAGCTTAGAAGGTAGTAGCGGGGGACCCCCAGATACGCAGTATTTT	CASSLEGSSGGPPDTQYF
-	TRBV4-1	-	TRBJ2-6	TGCGCCAGCAGCCAAGATCAGGCGTTCTCTGGGGCCAACGTCCTGACTTTC	CASSQDQAFSGANVLTF
-	TRBV6-5	TRBD1	TRBJ1-2	TGTGCCAGCAACTCGCAGGGGGCAGCAGACTATGGCTACACCTTC	CASNSQGAADYGYTF
-	TRBV28	TRBD1	TRBJ2-7	TGTGCCAGCAGAGGGACAGGGTCCTACGAGCAGTACTTC	CASRGTGSYEQYF
-	TRBV5-8	TRBD1	TRBJ2-7	TGTGCCAGCAGCTATCCTCGGACAGGGGGAGCCGAGCAGTACTTC	CASSYPRTGGAEQYF
-	TRBV5-1	TRBD2	TRBJ2-7	TGCGCCAGCAGCGGACTAGCGGGAGTCAACGAGCAGTACTTC	CASSGLAGVNEQYF
-	TRBV13	TRBD2	TRBJ2-1	TGTGCCAGCAGCTCGACTAGCGGGAGGTTCAATGAGCAGTTCTTC	CASSSTSGRFNEQFF
-	TRBV9	TRBD2	TRBJ2-1	TGTGCCAGCAGCGCCCTACGGACTAGCTATTACAATGAGCAGTTCTTC	CASSALRTSYYNEQFF
-	TRBV11-3	-	TRBJ2-7	TGTGCCAGCAGCTTAACCTCATGGGGCAGGGCCCCCTACGAGCAGTACTTC	CASSLTSWGRAPYEQYF
-	TRBV29-1	TRBD1	TRBJ1-6	TGCAGCGTTTCCCAGGGGGCCGGTAATTCACCCCTCCACTTT	CSVSQGAGNSPLHF
-	TRBV28	-	TRBJ1-2	TGTGCCAGCAGTTTCCAGGTCTACACCTTC	CASSFQVYTF
-	TRBV30	-	TRBJ1-2	TGTGCCTGGAATAGGGGTTATATCTATGGCTACACCTTC	CAWNRGYIYGYTF
few	TRBV7-9	-	TRBJ2-1	TGTGCCAGCAGCTTGGTCAGGGGCCGTTACAATGAGCAGTTCTTC	CASSLVRGRYNEQFF
-	TRBV27	-	TRBJ2-2	TGTGCCAGCAGTTTGTTGGAGGGAGATGGCACCGGGGAGCTGTTTTTT	CASSLLEGDGTGELFF
-	TRBV21-1	-	TRBJ2-1	TGTGCCAGCAGGGACATAACTCAACTAGCGGGGGATGAGCAGTTCTTC	CASRDITQLAGDEQFF
-	TRBV5-1	-	TRBJ2-7	TGCGCCAGCAGCTTGTGGCAGGGTGTAGGCGAGCAGTACTTC	CASSLWQGVGEQYF
-	TRBV11-3	-	TRBJ2-5	TGTGCCAGCACTTCACCCCCAGAAAAAGAGACCCAGTACTTC	CASTSPPEKETQYF
-	TRBV7-2	-	TRBJ2-2	TGTGCCAGCAGCCCCCGGACCGGGGAGCTGTTTTTT	CASSPRTGELFF
-	TRBV7-3	-	TRBJ2-7	TGTGCCAGCAGCTCACAGGGAGGGGCTTCCTACGAGCAGTACTTC	CASSSQGGASYEQYF
-	TRBV4-3	-	TRBJ2-7	TGCGCCAGCAGCCCAAGAATGGGGGGTGCCCGAAGCGAGCAGTACTTC	CASSPRMGGARSEQYF
-	TRBV10-3	TRBD1	TRBJ2-7	TGTGCCATCAGTGAGTCGGGGGGACAGGCCTCTTGGTCCTACGAGCAGTACTTC	CAISESGGQASWSYEQYF
-	TRBV14	-	TRBJ2-2	TGTGCCAGCAGCCCCCGGACAGCTACCGGGGAGCTGTTTTTT	CASSPRTATGELFF
-	TRBV7-7	TRBD2	TRBJ2-5	TGTGCTAGCAGCTTAGCAGGGTGGGCGGGAGAAGAGACCCAGTACTTC	CASSLAGWAGEETQYF
-	TRBV6-5	-	TRBJ1-2	TGTGCCAGCAGGACCCTAAGCGATGGCTACACCTTC	CASRTLSDGYTF
-	TRBV5-1	TRBD1	TRBJ2-7	TGCGCCAGCAGCTTGGGACAGGGGGTCTCCTACGAGCAGTACTTC	CASSLGQGVSYEQYF
-	TRBV14	-	TRBJ2-5	TGTGCCAGCAGCCAAGACCTAGTGGGGACCCAGTACTTC	CASSQDLVGTQYF
-	TRBV5-1	TRBD1	TRBJ2-3	TGCGCCAGCAGCTTGCGTGGGACAGGGTCGGGCACAGATACGCAGTATTTT	CASSLRGTGSGTDTQYF
-	TRBV5-8	TRBD1	TRBJ2-5	TGTGCCAGCACCTTGGACAGGGATACCGAGACCCAGTACTTC	CASTLDRDTETQYF
-	TRBV29-1	TRBD2	TRBJ2-3	TGCAGCGTTCGGGGCGGGAGTTCGGATACGCAGTATTTT	CSVRGGSSDTQYF